This TCR beta chain comes out of a study of response to subunit inactivated influenza vaccine. The study's findings and limits: Authors suggested that a seasonal influenza vaccination recruits few new T cells each time.

V was shortened by 8 bases and J by 5 bases, with 16 bases between the two germline ends. The V gene's germline CDR1 is SNHLY and CDR2 FYNNEI. CDR3 size: 14 residues. TCRdb passed the RT-PCR reads through MiXCR, listing each CDR3 protein once. Of hundreds of thousands of distinct CDR3 sequences in the sample, less than 8% are singletons; the top ten hold approximately 12%. This clonotype appeared many times. Its antigen is not identified. The chain combines TRBV2 with TRBJ1-5; D not certain. This sample comprised PBMCs from blood, obtained less than 30 months after vaccination. The sequence was collected from a man aged 50 to 69 who received an inactivated influenza vaccine. The CDR3 reads CASSSLGQDQPQHF. CDR3 nucleotide sequence: TGTGCCAGCTCGTCACTAGGCCAGGATCAGCCCCAGCATTTT. Together with reference TRBV2 and TRBJ1-5, the CDR3 gives the full variable domain: EPEVTQTPSHQVTQMGQEVILRCVPISNHLYFYWYRQILGQKVEFLVSFYNNEISEKSEIFDDQFSVERPDGSNFTLKIRSTKLEDSAMYFCASSSLGQDQPQHFGDGTRLSIL.